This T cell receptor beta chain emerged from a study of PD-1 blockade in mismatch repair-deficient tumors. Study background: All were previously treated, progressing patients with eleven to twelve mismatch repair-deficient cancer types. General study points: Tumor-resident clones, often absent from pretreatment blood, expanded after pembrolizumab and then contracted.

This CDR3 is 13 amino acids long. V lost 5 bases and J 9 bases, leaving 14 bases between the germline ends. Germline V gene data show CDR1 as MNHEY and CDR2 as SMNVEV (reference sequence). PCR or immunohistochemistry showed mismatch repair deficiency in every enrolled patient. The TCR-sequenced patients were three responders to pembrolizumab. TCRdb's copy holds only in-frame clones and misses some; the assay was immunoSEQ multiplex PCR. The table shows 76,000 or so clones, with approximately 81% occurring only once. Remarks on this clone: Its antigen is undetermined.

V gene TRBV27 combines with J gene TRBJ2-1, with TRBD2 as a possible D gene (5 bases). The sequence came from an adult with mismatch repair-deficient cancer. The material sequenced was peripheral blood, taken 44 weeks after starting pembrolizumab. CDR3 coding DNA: TGTGCCAGCAGTCGCTTGATGGCGGGTGAGCAGTTCTTC. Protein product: CASSRLMAGEQFF.